The clone carrying this T cell receptor beta chain was seen at least ten times. What it recognizes is unknown. Germline assignment: CDR1 MDHEN and CDR2 SYDVKM. The V gene end was trimmed by 6 bases and the J gene end by 6 bases; junction bases not matched to a gene: 3. The CDR3 runs to 13 residues. This sample was included in a study of beta chain features in type 1 diabetes. Every bit of the isolated RNA underwent reverse transcription, so sequencing read expressed TCRB transcripts. Profiled with immunoSEQ multiplex PCR; TCRdb holds only in-frame clones, not every one. The sample shows more than 150,000 clones, 11% of them seen only once. Overall study results and limits: Comparison showed that naive, central memory and Treg TCRB repertoires appeared more similar among patients than among healthy donors.

The sequencing input was central memory CD4+ T cells from blood. J is TRBJ2-4 and V is TRBV28, with 9 bases aligning to TRBD2. The sequence was collected from a man aged 18 to 29 in good health. The CDR3, as DNA: TGTGCCAGCAGCCCGACTAGCGGAAACATTCAGTACTTC. Protein sequence: CASSPTSGNIQYF.